This TCR beta chain was retrieved from a study of blood T cell repertoires in COVID-19 (TCRdb year 2020). At the level of the whole study: Samples covering the acute and convalescent phases of COVID-19 were provided by collaborators in the United States, Italy and Spain. The material from the prospective study consisted of cDNA or gDNA derived from T cells, B-cell-depleted T cells, or PBMCs. Deeply sampled blood TCRbeta repertoires from subjects exposed to, actively infected with, or recovered from COVID-19 were included in the dataset. The repertoires were made available in a free public database intended to serve as a resource for research on the immune response to SARS-CoV-2. Samples were obtained from the ongoing ImmuneRACE study (first 160 participants) and from about 1,300 subjects provided by 6 global collaborators. The sample metadata nearly always contained a de-identified subject ID, COVID-19 status, age in years and sex. Where available, HLA class I and class II types were obtained from metadata supplied by the sample provider rather than from assay-based typing.

The V and J ends are trimmed by 5 bases and 2 bases, leaving 10 bases between them. Based on the germline V gene (reference sequence), the CDR1 and CDR2 sequences are SEHNR and FQNEAQ. The CDR3 runs 13 residues from the cysteine to the phenylalanine. This entry keeps only the CDR3 DNA: 39 bases, framed from base 1. Whole blood was collected in K2EDTA tubes by collaborating institutions according to the institutions' own protocols. Collaborator samples were shipped for TCRbeta analysis as frozen whole blood, isolated PBMCs, or DNA extracted from either sample type. The immunoSEQ Assay, a bias-controlled multiplex PCR, was used to amplify TCRbeta CDR3 regions from genomic DNA. Under the source paper's analysis protocol: The number of nucleated cells in each sample was estimated by amplification of reference gene primers within the assay. Sequence reads were collapsed and filtered to measure the absolute abundance of every unique TCRbeta CDR3 rearrangement. For each sample, productive Simpson clonality was calculated as the square root of Simpson's diversity index across productive rearrangements. TCRdb stores this immuneACCESS table with in-frame sequences only. Part of the clones is absent; in the studies checked, under half of the shortfall reflects unresolved V genes, and no reason is known for the rest. The V and J calls and clone size are taken from that table; D and trimming were inferred from the DNA. Here the sample has approximately 120,000 clones; 70% to 85% occur a single time. Roughly 7.9% of the sample is held by the ten biggest clonotypes.

This clone was counted between two and nine times. Its target antigen remains unknown. The record has no base qualities; no much larger clone is one base away. What the research found in general, with its limitations: Clinical and demographic metadata were provided uncurated, with the amount varying by source and participant.

The rearranged segments are TRBV7-9 and TRBJ2-7; a weak D assignment points to TRBD2 (5 bases agree). Material: peripheral blood. This TCR came from a woman of 80 years or more with active or convalescent COVID-19. For the CDR3, the sequence is CASSPGVPYEQYF. The nucleotide sequence is TGTGCCAGCAGCCCCGGGGTTCCCTACGAGCAGTACTTC.